This TCR beta chain was found in a study of T cell repertoires in cytomegalovirus infection. Study-wide context: Selected CMV epitopes included recently identified HLA-C-restricted ones as well as well-studied HLA-B-restricted ones.

TCRdb re-derived calls from the reads in MiXCR, one entry per CDR3 protein. The sample consists of under 450,000 distinct CDR3 sequences, about 35% of them appearing once. The CDR3 extends over 16 amino acids. Trimming took off 1 base at V and 5 bases at J, with 14 bases between the two ends. The germline CDR1 and CDR2 sequences are LGHNA and YSLEER. Details on this clonotype: Its target is unknown.

The clonotype was recovered from a human donor in good health (CMV status not recorded). Some clones in this sample may be carry-over from other donors' samples. The gene calls are TRBV4-3 and TRBJ1-4; a possible D gene is TRBD1 (5 bases). The sample in question was cultured PBMCs, obtained from culture after CMV antigen stimulation. CDR3 sequence (DNA): TGCGCCAGCAGCCAAGCCCCCCCCGGGACGAATGAAAAACTGTTTTTT. Its translation: CASSQAPPGTNEKLFF.